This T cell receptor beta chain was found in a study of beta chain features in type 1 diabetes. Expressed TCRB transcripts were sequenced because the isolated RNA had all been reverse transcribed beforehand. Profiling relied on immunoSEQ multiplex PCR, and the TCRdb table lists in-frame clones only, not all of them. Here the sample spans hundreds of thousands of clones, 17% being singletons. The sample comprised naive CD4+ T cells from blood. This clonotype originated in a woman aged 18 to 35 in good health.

The CDR3 DNA reads TGCAGTGTCCGTCACAATGAGCAGTTCTTC. This codes for CSVRHNEQFF. V gene TRBV20-1 combines with J gene TRBJ2-1; unclear D gene. CDR1 and CDR2 from the germline V gene are DFQATT and SNEGSKA (reference sequence). The CDR3 consists of 10 residues. Trimming pared 7 bases from V and 5 bases from J, leaving 6 bases between.